The rows below give T cell receptor beta chains drawn from one sample of a study of blood T cell repertoires in COVID-19. This table comes from immunoSEQ multiplex PCR, and its TCRdb copy is limited to in-frame clones, with some not included. The data show over 250,000 clones, roughly nine tenths seen once. The sample taken for sequencing was peripheral blood. These receptors all come from a man aged 60 to 69 who had recovered from COVID-19. Both conserved end residues are trimmed from each CDR3. A D gene is named only where the DNA matches it firmly. Clone size is stated in some rows and not others, as once, few, many or a class when expanded.

j_gene: TRBJ2-1; len: 12; v_gene: TRBV5-1; d_gene: TRBD1; abundance: .; CDR3aa: ASSLGQGANEQF
j_gene: TRBJ2-5; len: 13; v_gene: TRBV9; d_gene: .; abundance: once; CDR3aa: ASSISSGRVETQY
j_gene: TRBJ2-6; len: 16; v_gene: TRBV4-1; d_gene: TRBD2; abundance: .; CDR3aa: ASSQGVAGISGANVLT
j_gene: TRBJ1-3; len: 12; v_gene: TRBV3-1/TRBV3-2; d_gene: TRBD1; abundance: .; CDR3aa: ASSNRGLGNTIY
j_gene: TRBJ1-2; len: 9; v_gene: TRBV29-1; d_gene: TRBD1; abundance: .; CDR3aa: SVTGVMGYT
j_gene: TRBJ1-6; len: 13; v_gene: TRBV3-1/TRBV3-2; d_gene: TRBD1; abundance: few; CDR3aa: ASSQLDTGDSPLH
j_gene: TRBJ1-6; len: 12; v_gene: TRBV6-5; d_gene: .; abundance: .; CDR3aa: ASSYSYENSPLH
j_gene: TRBJ2-7; len: 13; v_gene: TRBV9; d_gene: TRBD1; abundance: few; CDR3aa: ASSEGQGARYEQY
j_gene: TRBJ1-1; len: 13; v_gene: TRBV6-1; d_gene: .; abundance: .; CDR3aa: ASSEGSKGGSEAF
j_gene: TRBJ1-4; len: 11; v_gene: TRBV5-6; d_gene: .; abundance: .; CDR3aa: ASSWGRGEKLF
j_gene: TRBJ2-3; len: 12; v_gene: TRBV6-5; d_gene: TRBD2; abundance: .; CDR3aa: ASSLAGLTDTQY
j_gene: TRBJ2-7; len: 11; v_gene: TRBV12-3/TRBV12-4; d_gene: .; abundance: once; CDR3aa: ASSSDTDYEQY
j_gene: TRBJ1-2; len: 12; v_gene: TRBV6-5; d_gene: .; abundance: .; CDR3aa: ASSYFGQSYGYT
j_gene: TRBJ2-7; len: 13; v_gene: TRBV27; d_gene: .; abundance: once; CDR3aa: ASSLDRVAAYEQY
j_gene: TRBJ2-3; len: 18; v_gene: TRBV4-2; d_gene: TRBD2; abundance: once; CDR3aa: ASSPYYRTSGGASTDTQY
j_gene: TRBJ1-4; len: 14; v_gene: TRBV4-1; d_gene: .; abundance: once; CDR3aa: ASRPPWDNRNEKLF
j_gene: TRBJ1-1; len: 12; v_gene: TRBV7-8; d_gene: .; abundance: .; CDR3aa: ASTLGGLNTEAF
j_gene: TRBJ2-3; len: 12; v_gene: TRBV5-4; d_gene: .; abundance: .; CDR3aa: ASSPGALGDTQY
j_gene: TRBJ2-3; len: 14; v_gene: TRBV5-1; d_gene: .; abundance: .; CDR3aa: ASSLRSGGITDTQY
j_gene: TRBJ2-1; len: 12; v_gene: TRBV11-2; d_gene: TRBD2; abundance: .; CDR3aa: ASSLSLAVNEQF
j_gene: TRBJ1-1; len: 13; v_gene: TRBV7-2; d_gene: TRBD1; abundance: .; CDR3aa: ASSVRQGLNTEAF
j_gene: TRBJ2-2; len: 13; v_gene: TRBV7-3; d_gene: TRBD2; abundance: .; CDR3aa: ASGIAGGLTGELF
j_gene: TRBJ1-1; len: 14; v_gene: TRBV7-9; d_gene: TRBD1; abundance: .; CDR3aa: ASSFPGQGASTEAF
j_gene: TRBJ2-3; len: 14; v_gene: TRBV11-2; d_gene: TRBD2; abundance: .; CDR3aa: ASSLEVGLATDTQY
j_gene: TRBJ2-1; len: 13; v_gene: TRBV5-4; d_gene: TRBD2; abundance: once; CDR3aa: ASRRGASGGNEQF
j_gene: TRBJ2-2; len: 11; v_gene: TRBV6-6; d_gene: .; abundance: .; CDR3aa: ASSGTTTGELF
j_gene: TRBJ2-5; len: 11; v_gene: TRBV24-1; d_gene: .; abundance: few; CDR3aa: ATSDGSGETQY
j_gene: TRBJ2-5; len: 12; v_gene: TRBV14; d_gene: .; abundance: .; CDR3aa: ASSLQGLPETQY
j_gene: TRBJ2-2; len: 15; v_gene: TRBV9; d_gene: .; abundance: .; CDR3aa: ASSPRSGQPGPGELF
j_gene: TRBJ2-7; len: 14; v_gene: TRBV2; d_gene: TRBD2; abundance: .; CDR3aa: ASSPLGLAGYYEQY
j_gene: TRBJ2-2; len: 15; v_gene: TRBV9; d_gene: TRBD2; abundance: .; CDR3aa: ASSGKRGGFHTGELF
j_gene: TRBJ1-5; len: 14; v_gene: TRBV19; d_gene: TRBD1; abundance: once; CDR3aa: ASTIFPRQGSQPQH
j_gene: TRBJ2-1; len: 11; v_gene: TRBV6-5; d_gene: .; abundance: .; CDR3aa: ASSYGGRTSRF
j_gene: TRBJ2-3; len: 12; v_gene: TRBV5-1; d_gene: .; abundance: few; CDR3aa: ASSLGGPFDTQY
j_gene: TRBJ2-5; len: 13; v_gene: TRBV4-2; d_gene: TRBD1; abundance: .; CDR3aa: ASSQEPGGTETQY
j_gene: TRBJ1-2; len: 12; v_gene: TRBV10-3; d_gene: .; abundance: .; CDR3aa: AIRDPVQGHGYT
j_gene: TRBJ2-2; len: 19; v_gene: TRBV19; d_gene: TRBD2; abundance: .; CDR3aa: ASSIKPLAGAFNMNTGELF
j_gene: TRBJ2-7; len: 13; v_gene: TRBV7-9; d_gene: .; abundance: .; CDR3aa: ASSLGAVLTYEQY
j_gene: TRBJ2-5; len: 14; v_gene: TRBV28; d_gene: .; abundance: .; CDR3aa: ASSLKSVRGQVAQY
j_gene: TRBJ2-2; len: 9; v_gene: TRBV12-3/TRBV12-4; d_gene: .; abundance: .; CDR3aa: ASRGGGELF
j_gene: TRBJ1-1; len: 12; v_gene: TRBV6-1; d_gene: .; abundance: .; CDR3aa: ASSEWGPRTEAF
j_gene: TRBJ2-7; len: 14; v_gene: TRBV10-3; d_gene: TRBD2; abundance: .; CDR3aa: AISETSGVFGGEQY
j_gene: TRBJ2-1; len: 13; v_gene: TRBV5-1; d_gene: TRBD2; abundance: once; CDR3aa: ASRPRRGGNNEQF
j_gene: TRBJ1-2; len: 11; v_gene: TRBV6-1; d_gene: .; abundance: .; CDR3aa: ASSDQTGNGYT
j_gene: TRBJ2-3; len: 15; v_gene: TRBV5-1; d_gene: .; abundance: .; CDR3aa: ASSSIFPGLSPDTQY
j_gene: TRBJ2-2; len: 10; v_gene: TRBV5-1; d_gene: .; abundance: .; CDR3aa: ASSLRDGELF
j_gene: TRBJ2-7; len: 13; v_gene: TRBV7-8; d_gene: TRBD1; abundance: .; CDR3aa: ASSLGTGGTYEQY
j_gene: TRBJ1-2; len: 13; v_gene: TRBV3-1/TRBV3-2; d_gene: .; abundance: once; CDR3aa: ASSQDSGAGYGYT
j_gene: TRBJ2-7; len: 10; v_gene: TRBV5-6; d_gene: TRBD1; abundance: few; CDR3aa: ASSPTGVEQY
j_gene: TRBJ2-5; len: 13; v_gene: TRBV5-4; d_gene: TRBD1; abundance: .; CDR3aa: ASSSRDSWLETQY
j_gene: TRBJ1-6; len: 11; v_gene: TRBV7-9; d_gene: .; abundance: .; CDR3aa: ASSFPGLSPLH
j_gene: TRBJ1-1; len: 12; v_gene: TRBV18; d_gene: .; abundance: .; CDR3aa: ASSPRTLNTEAF
j_gene: TRBJ2-1; len: 13; v_gene: TRBV6-5; d_gene: .; abundance: .; CDR3aa: ASTSWGPLGNEQF
j_gene: TRBJ2-3; len: 10; v_gene: TRBV12-3/TRBV12-4; d_gene: .; abundance: .; CDR3aa: ASSLQTDTQY
j_gene: TRBJ1-1; len: 13; v_gene: TRBV3-1/TRBV3-2; d_gene: .; abundance: .; CDR3aa: ASSPGQPTPLQAF
j_gene: TRBJ1-2; len: 9; v_gene: TRBV11-3; d_gene: .; abundance: .; CDR3aa: ASRRVEGYT
j_gene: TRBJ2-2; len: 12; v_gene: TRBV2; d_gene: TRBD2; abundance: .; CDR3aa: ASSPGTSAGELF
j_gene: TRBJ2-1; len: 13; v_gene: TRBV5-4; d_gene: TRBD2; abundance: .; CDR3aa: ASSLSGAAYNEQF
j_gene: TRBJ1-2; len: 14; v_gene: TRBV13; d_gene: .; abundance: .; CDR3aa: ASSARLSGHNYGYT
j_gene: TRBJ2-7; len: 12; v_gene: TRBV5-6; d_gene: .; abundance: .; CDR3aa: ASSSQGTHYEQY